The 14 T cell receptor beta chains reported below all come from one sample, sequenced in a study of cytomegalovirus exposure and HLA in healthy donors. Some clones are missing from TCRdb's copy, which holds only in-frame ones; the method was immunoSEQ multiplex PCR. Among 200,000 to 250,000 clones listed, 75% to 95% were seen once. Sequencing was done on a sample of PBMCs. All receptors come from a woman under 30 in good health and CMV-seronegative.

The V gene is TRBV18, the J gene TRBJ2-2, with 9 bases that match TRBD2. This CDR3 is 17 amino acids long. Germline CDR1 reads KGHSH; CDR2 reads LQKENI. Trimming at V came to 3 bases and at J to 2 bases, leaving 7 bases not matched to a gene. CDR3 sequence reads: CASSPTSSGVNTGELFF. Written as DNA, the CDR3 is TGTGCCAGCTCACCCACTTCTAGCGGGGTAAACACCGGGGAGCTGTTTTTT.

V and J are TRBV27 and TRBJ1-2; TRBD1 matches at 9 bases. Germline values: CDR1 MNHEY, CDR2 SMNVEV (reference sequence). CDR3 length: 17 residues. The V segment lost 5 bases and the J segment 2 bases; nucleotides outside the gene matches: 12. The CDR3 DNA reads TGTGCCAGCAGTCTCGTCACCGGGACAGGGACCAACTATGGCTACACCTTC. Its protein product is CASSLVTGTGTNYGYTF.

CDR3 amino acids: CASSLNGLSTGIWETQYF. DNA for the CDR3: TGTGCCAGCTCACTCAACGGCCTTTCAACAGGGATTTGGGAGACCCAGTACTTC. V is TRBV18 and J is TRBJ2-5; possibly TRBD1 for D (6 bases). The V end was cut by 4 bases, the J end by 5 bases, with 26 bases between. Germline CDR1 is KGHSH and CDR2 is LQKENI. The CDR3 spans 18 residues.

The chain links TRBV7-2 to TRBJ2-5, with D possibly being TRBD1 (5 bases). Germline V gives CDR1 SGHTA, CDR2 FQGNSA. The CDR3 contains 16 residues. Trimming took 5 bases from V and 1 from J, leaving 17 bases between them. In DNA, the CDR3 is TGTGCCAGCAGCAGCCACGGCGGTAGGGGCCAAGAGACCCAGTACTTC. Amino acids: CASSSHGGRGQETQYF.

V and J are TRBV18 and TRBJ2-7, with D perhaps TRBD2 (6 bases). Germline lookup yields CDR1 KGHSH and CDR2 LQKENI. The CDR3 spans 15 residues. Trimming stripped 3 bases from V and 7 bases from J, with 19 bases between. The CDR3 sequence is CASSPAGRTLVEQYF. The CDR3 region has the DNA TGTGCCAGCTCACCCGCGGGGCGGACCTTGGTAGAGCAGTACTTC. Full variable domain (missing parts from reference TRBV18 and TRBJ2-7): NAGVMQNPRHLVRRRGQEARLRCSPMKGHSHVYWYRQLPEEGLKFMVYLQKENIIDESGMPKERFSAEFPKEGPSILRIQQVVRGDSAAYFCASSPAGRTLVEQYFGPGTRLTVT.

The rearrangement uses TRBV5-1 and TRBJ1-4; D gene ambiguous. The V gene lost 4 bases and the J gene lost 10 bases, with 20 bases spanning the gap. CDR1 is SGHRS, CDR2 YFSETQ, per germline. CDR3 length: 15 amino acids. CDR3 nucleotide sequence: TGCGCCAGCAGCCTAGCTCGGGGTCCTCGCGGAAAACTGTTTTTT. It codes for CASSLARGPRGKLFF.

The chain combines TRBV4-1 with TRBJ1-4; TRBD1 might be the D (5 bases). CDR1 and CDR2 from the germline V gene are MGHRA and YSYEKL. The germline V and J ends were trimmed by 10 bases and 4 bases, with 13 bases remaining between them. CDR3 length: 13 residues. The DNA of the CDR3 is TGCGCCACGTCACAGGTCTATAATGAAAAACTGTTTTTT. Translated, it gives CATSQVYNEKLFF.

The chain is built from TRBV7-8 and TRBJ1-1; D ambiguous. There are 12 residues in the CDR3. V was cut by 2 bases and J by 10 bases, with 11 bases left in between. Per the germline V gene, CDR1 is SGHVS and CDR2 is FQNEAQ. CDR3 amino acids: CASSLLARGAFF. In DNA, the CDR3 is TGTGCCAGCAGCTTACTAGCACGAGGAGCTTTCTTT.

The chain joins TRBV2 to TRBJ2-1; D is ambiguous. Germline V gene sequence: CDR1 SNHLY, CDR2 FYNNEI. Trimming shortened V by 8 bases and J by 0 bases, and 11 bases separated the two germline ends. CDR3 length: 14 amino acids. The CDR3 sequence is CASHDTSSYNEQFF. The CDR3 nucleotides are TGTGCCAGCCACGACACAAGCTCCTACAATGAGCAGTTCTTC.

The chain recombines TRBV28 with TRBJ2-3, with 7 bases identical to TRBD2. The V gene's germline CDR1 is MDHEN and CDR2 SYDVKM. Trimming cost V 8 bases and J 2 bases; bases outside gene matches: 7. The CDR3 spans 14 residues. CDR3 protein: CASLVGGYTDTQYF. CDR3 bases: TGTGCCAGCCTTGTGGGGGGGTACACAGATACGCAGTATTTT.

The chain combines TRBV18 with TRBJ2-7, with D perhaps matching TRBD2 (6 bases). V dropped 1 base and J dropped 2 bases, with 15 bases sitting between them. This CDR3 contains 16 residues. CDR1 KGHSH and CDR2 LQKENI come from the germline V gene. This chain's CDR3 is CASSPLAGTLAYEQYF. In DNA form, the CDR3 reads TGTGCCAGCTCACCACTTGCCGGGACTTTGGCCTACGAGCAGTACTTC.

The genes are TRBV10-3 and TRBJ1-5; TRBD1 is a possible D gene (5 bases). Germline V gene data show CDR1 as ENHRY and CDR2 as SYGVKD. The V and J ends lost 2 bases and 4 bases respectively, with 12 bases between them. The CDR3 has 15 residues. CDR3 nucleotide sequence: TGTGCCATCAGTGAGGGCAGGGCGGTAAATCAGCCCCAGCATTTT. Amino acids: CAISEGRAVNQPQHF.

The V and J genes are TRBV18 and TRBJ2-7, with TRBD2 matching 9 bases. Germline CDR1 is KGHSH and CDR2 is LQKENI. J was trimmed by 7 bases and V by 4 bases; bases with no gene match: 8. The CDR3 runs 14 residues. CDR3 region: CASSQSSGSGEQYF. Here the CDR3 DNA reads TGTGCCAGCTCACAAAGTAGCGGGAGCGGGGAGCAGTACTTC.

V is TRBV2 and J is TRBJ2-3; a weak D match, TRBD1 (5 bases). The CDR3 extends over 14 amino acids. Germline V CDR1 and CDR2: SNHLY, FYNNEI. Trimming stripped 6 bases from V and 0 bases from J, with 10 bases between. CDR3 sequence reads: CASRGLTSTDTQYF. Here the CDR3 DNA reads TGTGCCAGCAGGGGGCTTACCAGCACAGATACGCAGTATTTT.